This T cell receptor beta chain was recorded in a study of blood T cell repertoires in COVID-19. Across the study: Material from acute and convalescent COVID-19 was sourced from the United States, Italy and Spain.

Clinical history reported by participants formed the basis on which cohorts were assigned. This clone was observed at least ten times. Under the authors' procedure: Estimation of nucleated cell counts was performed using reference gene primer amplification. Clones were read by immunoSEQ multiplex PCR, and TCRdb kept only the in-frame ones, dropping some. V and J calls and clone size are copied from that table; D and trimming were computed from the DNA. The sample lists around 140,000 clones, around 73% occurring once. The CDR3 is 15 amino acids. Looked up from germline, CDR1 is LNHDA and CDR2 is SQIVND (reference sequence). The V segment lost 3 bases and the J segment 3 bases; nucleotides outside the gene matches: 6.

This sequence was found in a woman in her fifties or sixties who had recovered from COVID-19. The sequenced sample consisted of PBMCs or T cells enriched from blood (not recorded which). This chain connects TRBV19 to TRBJ2-7; TRBD1 matches at 9 bases. CDR3 loop: CASSMSGTGIYEQYF. The CDR3 DNA reads as TGTGCCAGTAGTATGTCGGGGACAGGGATCTACGAGCAGTACTTC.